The sample holds a few counts of the clone carrying this T cell receptor beta chain. This sample is part of a study of shared clonotypes between healthy human individuals. Produced via immunoSEQ multiplex PCR; TCRdb's table is partial and in-frame only. This table has roughly 680,000 clones, approximately 72% appearing once. Trimming pared 8 bases from V and 3 bases from J, leaving 10 bases between. This CDR3 region has 12 residues. Germline CDR1 and CDR2: WSHSY and SAAADI. Division of CD4+ cells produced a CD45RA+ naive subset and a CD45RA-negative memory subset. The receptor was isolated from a woman in her 30s in good health. Material for sequencing was memory CD4+ T cells sorted from blood. Sample subset: CD45RA-negative fraction. The chain uses TRBV10-2 and TRBJ1-2; D remains unclear. CDR3 residues: CASGGQDYGYTF. The CDR3 DNA sequence: TGCGCCAGCGGAGGTCAGGACTATGGCTACACCTTC.